The 29 T cell receptor beta chains reported below all come from one sample, sequenced in a study of cytomegalovirus exposure and HLA in healthy donors. 60 Vbeta and 13 Jbeta primers were used in PCR. The repertoire was sequenced with immunoSEQ multiplex PCR; TCRdb's copy has only in-frame clones and lacks some. The sample consists of 200,000 to 250,000 clones, almost 80% of them appearing once. The source material was PBMCs. Every receptor here comes from a male donor in good health and CMV-seronegative.

This clone was recorded once. This rearrangement joins TRBV5-4 to TRBJ2-1; D is unresolved. CDR3 size: 13 residues. Germline V gene lookup returns CDR1 SGHNT and CDR2 YYREEE (reference sequence). V was trimmed by 0 bases and J by 4 bases, leaving 5 bases between them. The CDR3 protein is CASSLATYNEQFF. In DNA, the CDR3 is TGTGCCAGCAGCTTGGCCACTTACAATGAGCAGTTCTTC.

V usage is TRBV14 and J usage is TRBJ2-5, with 10 positions matching TRBD1. Germline loops: CDR1 SGHDN, CDR2 FVKESK. CDR3 size: 20 residues. The J segment lost 5 bases and the V segment lost 2 bases, leaving 20 bases of the junction unmatched. This CDR3 is CASSQSDRGRGSLLGETQYF. CDR3 DNA: TGTGCCAGCAGCCAATCCGACAGGGGGCGAGGTTCATTATTGGGTGAGACCCAGTACTTC. Drawing the rest from reference TRBV14 and TRBJ2-5, the complete variable domain is EAGVTQFPSHSVIEKGQTVTLRCDPISGHDNLYWYRRVMGKEIKFLLHFVKESKQDESGMPNNRFLAERTGGTYSTLKVQPAELEDSGVYFCASSQSDRGRGSLLGETQYFGPGTRLLVL.

The chain recombines TRBV19 with TRBJ2-1; 13 nucleotides match TRBD2. V dropped 4 bases and J dropped 7; count of bases not matched to a gene: 16. Germline assignment: CDR1 LNHDA and CDR2 SQIVND (reference sequence). This CDR3 is 19 amino acids long. This chain's CDR3 is CASSRSPPGLAGEGNEQFF. CDR3 bases: TGTGCCAGTAGTAGATCCCCTCCTGGACTAGCGGGAGAGGGGAATGAGCAGTTCTTC.

This clone was counted a few times. The chain has TRBV6-4 and TRBJ2-1; 12 bases fit TRBD2. This CDR3 has 16 residues. Trimming at V came to 3 bases and at J to 6 bases, leaving 6 bases not matched to a gene. Germline loops: CDR1 MRHNA, CDR2 SNTAGT. The CDR3 here is CASSEGGGLAGNEQFF. CDR3 bases: TGTGCCAGCAGTGAGGGCGGGGGACTAGCGGGCAATGAGCAGTTCTTC.

The chain links TRBV28 to TRBJ1-5, with TRBD1 matching over 10 bases. The CDR3 is 19 amino acids. Germline CDR1 is MDHEN and CDR2 is SYDVKM. V gave up 6 bases and J gave up 6 bases; unmatched junction bases: 20. The DNA of the CDR3 is TGTGCCAGCAGACCAATCCGGGACAGGGGCCCCATACAGTTTCAGCCCCAGCATTTT. It translates to CASRPIRDRGPIQFQPQHF.

This sequence joins TRBV28 and TRBJ2-1; 7 bases are a match to TRBD2. This CDR3 comprises 15 residues. Germline V CDR1 and CDR2: MDHEN, SYDVKM. V lost 3 bases, J lost 2 bases, and 4 bases stayed unmatched. The CDR3 here is CASSLDGTTYNEQFF. The CDR3 nucleotides read TGTGCCAGCAGTTTGGATGGGACTACCTACAATGAGCAGTTCTTC. Drawing the rest from reference TRBV28 and TRBJ2-1, the complete variable domain is DVKVTQSSRYLVKRTGEKVFLECVQDMDHENMFWYRQDPGLGLRLIYFSYDVKMKEKGDIPEGYSVSREKKERFSLILESASTNQTSMYLCASSLDGTTYNEQFFGPGTRLTVL.

The chain has TRBV27 and TRBJ2-2, with 7 bases matching TRBD2. Trimming cost V 3 bases and J 5 bases; bases outside gene matches: 6. The CDR3 is 15 amino acids. In germline, CDR1 is MNHEY, CDR2 SMNVEV (reference sequence). For the CDR3, the DNA is TGTGCCAGCAGTTTCGCGGGAGCGGGAACCGGGGAGCTGTTTTTT. Translated: CASSFAGAGTGELFF.

The chain employs TRBV4-2 and TRBJ2-3; the D is unclear. The CDR3 contains 15 residues. Per the germline V gene, CDR1 is LGHNA and CDR2 is YNFKEQ. Trimming shortened V by 4 bases and J by 2 bases, and 13 bases separated the two germline ends. The CDR3 bases are TGTGCCAGCAGCCGACGACTGATAACCACAGATACGCAGTATTTT. Translating it yields CASSRRLITTDTQYF.

The chain is built from TRBV12-5 and TRBJ2-1, with TRBD1 identical over 11 bases. J gave up 6 bases and V 0 bases, and 10 bases lay outside the gene matches. The germline V gene has CDR1 LGHNT and CDR2 FRNRAP. The CDR3 is 18 amino acids. CDR3 DNA sequence: TGTGCTAGTGGTTTGGTAGGGCGGGGGACAGGGGGGATCAATGAGCAGTTCTTC. As protein: CASGLVGRGTGGINEQFF.

The chain is built from TRBV6-5 and TRBJ2-3; the match to TRBD1 covers 7 bases. The CDR3 has 14 residues. The junction had 3 bases not matched to a gene; V was cut back by 6 bases and J by 0 bases. From germline, CDR1 is MNHEY and CDR2 SVGAGI. The CDR3 protein is CASSPTGSTDTQYF. The DNA for the CDR3 is TGTGCCAGCAGCCCGACAGGGAGCACAGATACGCAGTATTTT.

The chain uses TRBV28 and TRBJ1-2; D call uncertain. The CDR3 is made up of 13 amino acids. V dropped 6 bases and J dropped 4 bases, with 12 bases sitting between them. From germline, CDR1 is MDHEN and CDR2 SYDVKM. The CDR3 here is CASRPDEGYGYTF. The CDR3 DNA follows: TGTGCCAGCAGACCCGATGAGGGCTATGGCTACACCTTC.

Here the CDR3 DNA reads TGCGCCAGCAGCACCGGGACAGGGGGGACTAGCGGGAGGGAAGATACGCAGTATTTT. It specifies CASSTGTGGTSGREDTQYF. The chain joins TRBV5-1 to TRBJ2-3; 16 nucleotides line up with TRBD2. The CDR3 sequence is 19 residues long. Germline loops: CDR1 SGHRS, CDR2 YFSETQ. V shed 4 bases and J 5 bases; nucleotides not matched to a gene: 13. Filled out from reference TRBV5-1 and TRBJ2-3, the complete variable domain reads KAGVTQTPRYLIKTRGQQVTLSCSPISGHRSVSWYQQTPGQGLQFLFEYFSETQRNKGNFPGRFSGRQFSNSRSEMNVSTLELGDSALYLCASSTGTGGTSGREDTQYFGPGTRLTVL.

This sequence joins TRBV19 and TRBJ1-5, with D possibly being TRBD1 (6 bases). V was trimmed by 4 bases and J by 1 base, leaving 14 bases between them. The CDR3 runs 16 residues. Germline V gives CDR1 LNHDA, CDR2 SQIVND (reference sequence). CDR3 nucleotides: TGTGCCAGTAGTAGCGGGGGCCGTGTAAGCAATCAGCCCCAGCATTTT. Amino acid sequence: CASSSGGRVSNQPQHF.

The CDR3 loop is CASSRGQDSNEKLFF. In DNA form, the CDR3 reads TGTGCCAGCAGCCGGGGACAAGACTCAAATGAAAAACTGTTTTTT. The chain carries TRBV7-9 and TRBJ1-4; D may be TRBD1 (6 bases). There are 15 residues in the CDR3. CDR1 and CDR2 from the germline V gene are SEHNR and FQNEAQ (reference sequence). V dropped 5 bases and J dropped 5 bases, with 15 bases sitting between them.

The chain carries TRBV7-2 and TRBJ2-1; 7 bases map to TRBD2. The J segment lost 4 bases and the V segment lost 6 bases, leaving 12 bases of the junction unmatched. The CDR3 runs to 16 residues. Germline-derived CDR1 and CDR2 are SGHTA and FQGNSA. CDR3 sequence reads: CASRKNWGEGYNEQFF. DNA for the CDR3: TGTGCCAGCAGGAAAAACTGGGGGGAGGGGTACAATGAGCAGTTCTTC.

The V call is TRBV6-1, the J call TRBJ2-7; weak D call: TRBD2 (6 bases). CDR3 length: 14 amino acids. Germline lookup yields CDR1 MNHNS and CDR2 SASEGT. Trimming took off 9 bases at V and 2 bases at J, with 17 bases between the two ends. CDR3 DNA sequence: TGTGCCAGTACCCGGGGGACCCTGACCTACGAGCAGTACTTC. This encodes CASTRGTLTYEQYF.

The rearrangement uses TRBV6-5 and TRBJ2-7, with 11 bases identical to TRBD2. The CDR3 consists of 14 residues. Trimming took 7 bases from V and 2 from J; bases not matched to a gene: 4. Germline assignment: CDR1 MNHEY and CDR2 SVGAGI. In nucleotides, the CDR3 is TGTGCCAGCAAAAGTAGCGGGAGGGCCTACGAGCAGTACTTC. As protein: CASKSSGRAYEQYF.

The CDR3 nucleotides read TGTGCCAGCAGCGTCCTCGGGGGGAATGAGCAGTTCTTC. Its protein product is CASSVLGGNEQFF. The chain employs TRBV9 and TRBJ2-1, with 7 bases identical to TRBD2. The germline V gene encodes CDR1 SGDLS and CDR2 YYNGEE. CDR3 length: 13 residues. Losses at the gene ends were 2 bases for V and 7 bases for J; bases not matched to a gene: 3.

The chain couples TRBV18 to TRBJ1-5; no definite D call. The CDR3 runs 13 residues. The V and J ends lost 3 bases and 4 bases respectively, with 7 bases between them. Germline CDR1 and CDR2: KGHSH and LQKENI. CDR3 amino acids: CASSPEGNQPQHF. The DNA of the CDR3 is TGTGCCAGCTCACCCGAGGGAAATCAGCCCCAGCATTTT.

This rearrangement joins TRBV6-5 to TRBJ2-7, with 7 bases aligning to TRBD1. Germline V gene sequence: CDR1 MNHEY, CDR2 SVGAGI. Trimming removed 6 bases from V and 1 base from J; junction bases left unmatched: 3. There are 13 residues in the CDR3. CDR3 in amino acids: CASSRTGSYEQYF. In nucleotides, the CDR3 is TGTGCCAGCAGCAGGACAGGTTCCTACGAGCAGTACTTC.

The genes are TRBV9 and TRBJ2-1; D might be TRBD2 (6 bases). Trimming took off 3 bases at V and 7 bases at J, with 14 bases between the two ends. There are 14 residues in the CDR3. Germline V lookup: CDR1 SGDLS, CDR2 YYNGEE. The CDR3 loop reads CASSEPGLENEQFF. The CDR3 bases are TGTGCCAGCAGCGAACCGGGACTTGAAAATGAGCAGTTCTTC.

The chain uses TRBV29-1 and TRBJ1-4; no reliable D call. This CDR3 has 10 residues. Germline V gene data show CDR1 as SQVTM and CDR2 as ANQGSEA. V was trimmed by 4 bases and J by 7 bases, leaving 4 bases between them. CDR3 residues: CSVAGEKLFF. CDR3 coding DNA: TGCAGCGTTGCGGGTGAAAAACTGTTTTTT.

This clone was seen once. This chain connects TRBV4-1 to TRBJ2-5; 10 bases agree with TRBD2. Near its end, the DNA agrees better with TRBJ2-7, so the J call may be wrong. Germline V gives CDR1 MGHRA, CDR2 YSYEKL. The CDR3 consists of 16 residues. The CDR3: CASSLANLAGAYEQYF. For the CDR3, the DNA is TGCGCCAGCAGCCTAGCGAATCTAGCGGGAGCCTACGAGCAGTACTTC.

The chain recombines TRBV19 with TRBJ2-1; 7 nucleotides agree with TRBD1. Per germline, CDR1 LNHDA and CDR2 SQIVND (reference sequence). The CDR3 extends over 12 amino acids. V was pared by 10 bases and J by 5 bases, with 5 bases of the junction left unmatched. The CDR3 is CATYGTDNEQFF. In DNA, the CDR3 is TGTGCCACCTATGGGACAGACAATGAGCAGTTCTTC.

The J gene is TRBJ1-4, the V gene TRBV18; D may be TRBD1 (5 bases). Trimming removed 1 base at V and 4 bases at J, with 13 bases between. Germline CDR1 reads KGHSH; CDR2 reads LQKENI. The CDR3 is made up of 16 amino acids. The CDR3 is CASSPQAQGNNEKLFF. CDR3 sequence (DNA): TGTGCCAGCTCACCACAGGCCCAGGGAAATAATGAAAAACTGTTTTTT.

The V gene is TRBV25-1, the J gene TRBJ1-6, with 8 bases lining up with TRBD1. J was trimmed by 10 bases and V by 4 bases; bases with no gene match: 12. Germline V gene lookup returns CDR1 MGHDK and CDR2 SYGVNS. The CDR3 extends over 16 amino acids. CDR3 amino acids: CASSGTRQGTRSPLHF. CDR3 coding DNA: TGTGCCAGCAGTGGCACCCGACAGGGGACAAGATCACCCCTCCACTTT. The whole variable domain, remainder taken from reference TRBV25-1 and TRBJ1-6, is EADIYQTPRYLVIGTGKKITLECSQTMGHDKMYWYQQDPGMELHLIHYSYGVNSTEKGDLSSESTVSRIRTEHFPLTLESARPSHTSQYLCASSGTRQGTRSPLHFGNGTRLTVT.

The chain carries TRBV27 and TRBJ1-1, with 7 bases aligning to TRBD1. V gave up 3 bases and J gave up 4 bases; unmatched junction bases: 5. CDR1 is MNHEY, CDR2 SMNVEV, per germline (reference sequence). This CDR3 contains 14 residues. CDR3 nucleotide sequence: TGTGCCAGCAGTTTCCTAAAGGGGGCCACTGAAGCTTTCTTT. Amino acids: CASSFLKGATEAFF.

The genes are TRBV28 and TRBJ1-1, with a weak D call TRBD1 (6 bases). The V end lost 7 bases, the J end lost 0 bases, and 15 bases lay between the germline ends. In germline, CDR1 is MDHEN, CDR2 SYDVKM. The CDR3 has 15 amino acids. CDR3 in amino acids: CASKRGGPMNTEAFF. CDR3 DNA: TGTGCCAGCAAGCGGGGGGGCCCCATGAACACTGAAGCTTTCTTT.

V and J are TRBV7-2 and TRBJ1-3, with D tentatively TRBD1 (6 bases). Trimming took off 1 base at V and 2 bases at J, with 9 bases between the two ends. Germline V CDR1 and CDR2: SGHTA, FQGNSA. The CDR3 consists of 15 residues. The CDR3 bases are TGTGCCAGCAGCTTAGGAGGGGGAGCTGGAAACACCATATATTTT. This translates into CASSLGGGAGNTIYF.